This T cell receptor beta chain is from a study of cytomegalovirus exposure and HLA in healthy donors. Background on the study: An earlier analysis identified 120 million or so unique TCR beta sequences in about 180 million T cells.

CDR1 SEHNR and CDR2 FQNEAQ come from the germline V gene (reference sequence). The V end lost 5 bases, the J end lost 9 bases, and 10 bases lay between the germline ends. This CDR3 region has 12 residues. This clone came up once. Its specificity is not known. The PCR employed 60 Vbeta primers together with 13 Jbeta primers. Source study methods: About 11 million of 65 million to 95 million unique TCR beta chains were shared, per a later count. TCRdb's copy holds only in-frame clones and misses some; the assay was immunoSEQ multiplex PCR. From that table come the V and J calls and clone size; the DNA was used to work out D and trimming. The table includes some 130,000 clones, 74% detected once. Study-wide results and caveats: As a later analysis showed, several of the most significant clusters appeared to be linked to common viral pathogens.

The clonotype originates from a woman between 45 and 60 years old in good health and CMV-seropositive. The sequencing input was PBMCs. This sequence joins TRBV7-9 and TRBJ2-2, with D maybe TRBD2 (5 bases). CDR3 protein: CASSLPGRELFF. In DNA, the CDR3 is TGTGCCAGCAGCCTCCCGGGGAGGGAGCTGTTTTTT.